These 5 T cell receptor beta chains were sequenced from one sample in a study of Graves' ophthalmopathy and Graves' hyperthyroidism. Scientists amplified the TCR beta CDR3 regions from RNA transcripts. An initial RT-PCR round employing HTBI primers preceded a second-round multiplex PCR. TCRdb analysed the multiplex PCR reads with MiXCR anew, one entry per CDR3 protein. There are 350,000 to 450,000 distinct CDR3 sequences in the sample; roughly 18% occur only once, and around 1.6% lies in the top ten. Material: peripheral blood. The receptors come from a woman aged 18-30 years with Graves' ophthalmopathy.

This clonotype was picked up many times. The chain links TRBV29-1 to TRBJ2-6; a weak D match, TRBD2 (6 bases). This CDR3 contains 16 residues. Germline assignment: CDR1 SQVTM and CDR2 ANQGSEA. V was trimmed by 7 bases and J by 0 bases, leaving 16 bases between them. The CDR3 DNA is TGCAGCGCTTGGGGGGACGCAAGCTCTGGGGCCAACGTCCTGACTTTC. Amino acids: CSAWGDASSGANVLTF.

This clonotype was counted many times. V usage is TRBV6-1 and J usage is TRBJ2-7, with 8 nucleotides matching TRBD2. Unmatched junction bases numbered 6, after V lost 4 bases and J lost 1 base. The CDR3 contains 15 residues. In germline, CDR1 is MNHNS, CDR2 SASEGT. The CDR3 reads CASSVTSVPSYEQYF. The CDR3, as DNA: TGTGCCAGCAGTGTGACTAGCGTGCCTTCCTACGAGCAGTACTTC.

This clonotype was found many times. The V call is TRBV19, the J call TRBJ2-5, with 9 positions matching TRBD2. The germline V gene has CDR1 LNHDA and CDR2 SQIVND (reference sequence). After removal of 5 bases from V and 5 bases from J, the junction contained 9 bases not matched to a gene. CDR3 length: 15 residues. DNA of the CDR3: TGTGCCAGTAGTCCGGGGGCGGGACTAGCTGAGACCCAGTACTTC. This gives the protein CASSPGAGLAETQYF.

This clonotype was recorded many times. V gene TRBV6-2 or TRBV6-3 combines with J gene TRBJ1-5; 9 nucleotides align to TRBD1. Unmatched junction bases numbered 10, after V lost 6 bases and J lost 7 bases. The CDR3 consists of 15 residues. Germline V gives CDR1 MNHEY, CDR2 SVGEGT. The CDR3 sequence: CASSWGQGFRQPQHF. In nucleotides, the CDR3 is TGTGCCAGCAGCTGGGGACAGGGATTTAGACAGCCCCAGCATTTT.

The chain combines TRBV7-8 with TRBJ2-3; no clear D gene. V shed 1 base and J shed 0 bases, with 5 bases lying between them. This CDR3 comprises 14 residues. Germline CDR1 reads SGHVS; CDR2 reads FQNEAQ. The CDR3 DNA follows: TGTGCCAGCAGCTTAGTGGCAAGCACAGATACGCAGTATTTT. It translates to CASSLVASTDTQYF.